A selection of T cell receptor delta chains follows, all from one sample in a study of γδ T cells in repeated Plasmodium falciparum infection. TCRdb processed the multiplex PCR reads again with the CATT caller. The sample has some 50,000 delta-chain clones; 1.5% to 2% are singletons. The sequencing sample was made of gamma-delta T cells from blood. The source of these receptors is a pool of human donors (malaria-infected and uninfected, not separated). The CDR3 runs from the conserved cysteine through the conserved F or W. D genes are given only for firm matches. Clone size is shown for a subset of rows, as once, few, many or a class of expanded clone.

many	-	TRDJ1	TRDV1	18	TGTGCTCTTGGGGAACTGGGAGCCTTGGGGACCCTGGAGGGTAAACTCATCTTT	CALGELGALGTLEGKLIF
many	TRDD3	TRDJ1	TRDV1	20	TGTGCTCTTGGGGAACTATCCCTACGCTTACTGGGGGTCGACACCGATAAACTCATCTTT	CALGELSLRLLGVDTDKLIF
many	TRDD3	TRDJ3	TRDV2	18	TGTGCCTGTGACACCGGGGGATGGAGCTCCTGGGACACCCGACAGATGTTTTTC	CACDTGGWSSWDTRQMFF
many	-	TRDJ1	TRDV1	21	TGTGCTCTTGGTCACACTGGGAGGAATCCGGGTTGCCGATTGTACACCGATAAACTCATCTTT	CALGHTGRNPGCRLYTDKLIF
many	TRDD2	TRDJ1	TRDV1	18	TGTGCTCTTGGGGAACTTGACCCCTTCCTACGGCACACCGATAAACTAATCTTT	CALGELDPFLRHTDKLIF
many	TRDD3	TRDJ1	TRDV1	20	TGTGCTCTTGGGGAACGAAATCAGGGGGATACTCTCCTTGACACCGATAAACTCATCTTT	CALGERNQGDTLLDTDKLIF
many	-	TRDJ1	TRDV2	22	TGTGCCTGTGACACCGTCGAGGCCTTCCCTACGTCGCAGGATAAGCAAACCGATAAACTCATCTTT	CACDTVEAFPTSQDKQTDKLIF
many	TRDD3	TRDJ1	TRDV1	22	TGTGCTCTTGGGGAGACTTCCCGGTACTGGGGGATGGGGATACCCTACACCGATAAACTCATCTTT	CALGETSRYWGMGIPYTDKLIF
medium-sized	TRDD3	TRDJ1	TRDV1	23	TGTGCTCTTGGGGAACTCCATCACCTCACTGGGGGATACCCCTACTCCCCAACCGATAAACTCATCTTT	CALGELHHLTGGYPYSPTDKLIF
many	-	TRDJ1	TRDV1	19	TGTGCTCTTGGGGAAGGACGACAAGCGACGAAAGGGGAGTCCGATAGACTCATCTTT	CALGEGRQATKGESDRLIF
many	-	TRDJ1	TRDV1	20	-	CALGEKGLPVFWGTTIKLIF
many	TRDD3	TRDJ3	TRDV2	19	TGTGCCTGTGACTCCAACTGGGGGAGTAGCTCCTGGGACACCCGACAGATGTTTTTC	CACDSNWGSSSWDTRQMFF
many	TRDD3	TRDJ1	TRDV1	15	TGTGCTCTGGCACCTACGTCGGGGGATACGGGTAAACTCATCTTT	CALAPTSGDTGKLIF
many	-	TRDJ1	TRDV2	19	TGTGCCTGTGACACGTTGGGGGGTACGTCCCGCGTGTACACCGATAAACTCATCTTT	CACDTLGGTSRVYTDKLIF
many	TRDD3	TRDJ1	TRDV1	23	TGTGCTCTTGGGGAATTTTTTCCGTTTTCCTATGTGGGGGGATACGTAGCCACCGATAAACTCATCTTT	CALGEFFPFSYVGGYVATDKLIF
many	TRDD3	TRDJ1	TRDV1	16	TGTGCTATTGGGGATTACTGGGGGATAGGCCCGGATAAACTCATCTTT	CAIGDYWGIGPDKLIF
many	-	TRDJ1	TRDV1	15	TGTGCTCTTGGGGAAGGTCACGCCAGCTCCGATAAACTCATCTTT	CALGEGHASSDKLIF
many	-	TRDJ1	TRDV1	17	TGTGCTCTTGGGGAAAGACCTATAGGCCTGTTTACCGATAAACTCATCTTT	CALGERPIGLFTDKLIF
many	-	TRDJ1	TRDV1	17	TGTGCTCTTGGCGACTCCCTAAAGAAGCCGGGAGCTCTTAAACTCATCTTT	CALGDSLKKPGALKLIF
medium-sized	TRDD3	TRDJ1	TRDV1	25	TGTGCTCTTGGGGAACTAAGGGTGGGACTTCCTGCCCTGCACTGGGGGATACTATGCACCGATAAACTCATCTTT	CALGELRVGLPALHWGILCTDKLIF
medium-sized	TRDD3	TRDJ3	TRDV1	19	TGTGCTCTTGGGGACTACAGCTGGGGGATTCGCTGGGACACCCGACAGATGTTTTTC	CALGDYSWGIRWDTRQMFF
many	TRDD3	TRDJ1	TRDV1	22	TGTGCTCTTGGGGAACTGGAAGTGCCTCCTCGGCTGGGGGACTCGTACACCGATAAACTCATCTTT	CALGELEVPPRLGDSYTDKLIF
medium-sized	TRDD3	TRDJ1	TRDV1	24	TGTGCTCTTGGGGCCTTTCCTGCGAATGGGGGATACGGGACAAGACCGCGGTACACCGATAAACTCATCTTT	CALGAFPANGGYGTRPRYTDKLIF
many	TRDD3	TRDJ1	TRDV1	20	TGTGCTCTTGGGGAACGGGTCTACTGGGGGATCTTCGAGTACACCGATAAACTCATCTTT	CALGERVYWGIFEYTDKLIF
many	-	TRDJ1	TRDV1	24	TGTGCTCTTGGGGAAACGGGCCTTCCCAAACGTGGAGGGGATCCACCCATAAACACCGATAAACTCATCTTT	CALGETGLPKRGGDPPINTDKLIF
large	-	TRDJ1	TRDV1	15	TGTGCTCTTGGGCTTAGCCCCACCGCCACCGTCAAACTCATCTTT	CALGLSPTATVKLIF
large	TRDD3	TRDJ1	TRDV1	13	TGTGCTCTTGGGGAAGAACTGGGGGATGAACTCATCTTT	CALGEELGDELIF
many	TRDD3	TRDJ1	TRDV3	18	TGTGCCTCCTCAGTTCGGACTATGCTGGGGGATACTACCGATAAACTCATCTTT	CASSVRTMLGDTTDKLIF
many	TRDD3	TRDJ1	TRDV1	19	TGTGCTTTTGGGGAATACGACTACTGGGGGGTAGGGAAGTACGATAAACTCATCTTT	CAFGEYDYWGVGKYDKLIF
many	-	TRDJ1	TRDV1	17	TGTGCTCTTGGGGCCTGCTTCGGTTTCATACACACCGATAAACTCACCTTT	CALGACFGFIHTDKLTF
many	-	TRDJ1	TRDV1	21	TGTGCTCTTGGGGACTTCCTGCCGGGGCGCTTCCTTTCACCGTACACCGATAAACTCATCTTT	CALGDFLPGRFLSPYTDKLIF
many	TRDD3	TRDJ1	TRDV1	18	TGTGCTCTTGGGGACGTGTCAGTGGGGGATCCTCGCCTCTATAAACTCATCTTT	CALGDVSVGDPRLYKLIF
many	TRDD3	TRDJ1	TRDV1	20	TGTGCTCTTGGGGAATTGGTCTGGGGGATACTCCTCCCTAACACCGATAAGCTCATCTTT	CALGELVWGILLPNTDKLIF
many	-	TRDJ1	TRDV2	19	TGTGCCTGTGACACGGTTTTACAGGCCTCCGAGATAGGGGAGAATAAACTCATCTTT	CACDTVLQASEIGENKLIF
many	-	TRDJ1	TRDV2	16	TGTGCCTGTGACACCGTGGGAACTACGTACACCGATAAACTCATCTTT	CACDTVGTTYTDKLIF
many	-	TRDJ3	TRDV3	15	TGTGCCTTTAGTGTGTCCTCCTGGGACACCCGACAGATGTTTTTC	CAFSVSSWDTRQMFF
many	TRDD3	TRDJ1	TRDV1	17	TGTGCTCTTGGGGAAGCTGTGTATTGGGGGATGGCCGATAAACTCATCTTT	CALGEAVYWGMADKLIF
-	TRDD3	TRDJ1	TRDV1	17	TGTGCCCTTGGGGAACCGCCCTACGGGGGGATCCCAGACAAACTCATCTTT	CALGEPPYGGIPDKLIF
many	-	TRDJ1	TRDV1	20	TGTGCTCTTGGGGAATTTCCGGGGGCCCCCTGGGTACGGTACACCGATAAACTCATCTTT	CALGEFPGAPWVRYTDKLIF
medium-sized	-	TRDJ1	TRDV1	26	TGTGCTCTTGGGGAACTAGATTGGTTGGGGAACTTCCTACGTACTGGGGGGACTCGGTACACCGATAAACTCATCTTT	CALGELDWLGNFLRTGGTRYTDKLIF
many	TRDD3	TRDJ1	TRDV2	18	TGTGCCTGTGACAGTCTGGGGGGGGGCGATTTGTACACCGATAAACTCATCTTT	CACDSLGGGDLYTDKLIF
many	TRDD3	TRDJ1	TRDV2	18	TGTGCCTGTGACACCGTTAAAAACGCTGGGGATAACACCGATAAACTCATCTTT	CACDTVKNAGDNTDKLIF
many	-	TRDJ1	TRDV2	15	TGTGCCTGTGACACAGTGGGGATTTCGGGCGATAAACTCATCTTT	CACDTVGISGDKLIF
many	TRDD3	TRDJ1	TRDV1	22	TGTGCTCTTGGCCCAATCTTAAATGGGGGAACCGGCTGCGAACTTCCGTGCTTGAAACTCATCTTT	CALGPILNGGTGCELPCLKLIF
many	-	TRDJ2	TRDV1	18	TGTGCTCTTTTTCGGGTCCAGAGAACGAGTAGCTTGACAGCACAACTCTTCTTT	CALFRVQRTSSLTAQLFF
-	-	TRDJ1	TRDV1	17	TGTGCTCTGGGAGCCTTTCCTACTGTCTGGGGTAGTGCGGGACTCATCTTT	CALGAFPTVWGSAGLIF
many	TRDD3	TRDJ1	TRDV1	23	TGTGCTCTTGGGGAAACTTTAGGTCTTCCCTCGGTACTGGGGGATACTTACACCGATAAACTCATCTTT	CALGETLGLPSVLGDTYTDKLIF
medium-sized	TRDD3	TRDJ1	TRDV1	21	TGTGCTCTTGGGGAAGCCGACCGGCCCTTCCATTGTACTGGGGGATCCGATAAACTCATCTTT	CALGEADRPFHCTGGSDKLIF
many	-	TRDJ1	TRDV1	16	TGTGCTCTTGGGGAGCAAAAGGTTTGGCACCTTCGTAAACTCATCTTT	CALGEQKVWHLRKLIF
many	-	TRDJ1	TRDV2	15	TGTGCCTGTGACACCGTTGGGGCCGACACCGATAAACTCATCTTT	CACDTVGADTDKLIF